This T cell receptor beta chain was identified in a study of T cell changes during pregnancy in multiple sclerosis. Germline V lookup: CDR1 MDHEN, CDR2 SYDVKM. V lost 4 bases to trimming and J lost 5 bases, with 8 bases between them. This CDR3 comprises 12 residues. The assay was immunoSEQ multiplex PCR, and TCRdb's table has in-frame clones only and misses some. The sample has over 55,000 clones; 85% to 90% are singletons. This chain links TRBV28 with TRBJ2-5, with a tentative D call TRBD2 (5 bases). This material consisted of peripheral blood, taken after pregnancy. This TCR was recovered from a female donor in good health, enrolled as a control in a pregnancy study. CDR3 sequence (DNA): TGTGCCAGCAGTTCCGGGGTCGAGACCCAGTACTTC. Its protein product is CASSSGVETQYF.